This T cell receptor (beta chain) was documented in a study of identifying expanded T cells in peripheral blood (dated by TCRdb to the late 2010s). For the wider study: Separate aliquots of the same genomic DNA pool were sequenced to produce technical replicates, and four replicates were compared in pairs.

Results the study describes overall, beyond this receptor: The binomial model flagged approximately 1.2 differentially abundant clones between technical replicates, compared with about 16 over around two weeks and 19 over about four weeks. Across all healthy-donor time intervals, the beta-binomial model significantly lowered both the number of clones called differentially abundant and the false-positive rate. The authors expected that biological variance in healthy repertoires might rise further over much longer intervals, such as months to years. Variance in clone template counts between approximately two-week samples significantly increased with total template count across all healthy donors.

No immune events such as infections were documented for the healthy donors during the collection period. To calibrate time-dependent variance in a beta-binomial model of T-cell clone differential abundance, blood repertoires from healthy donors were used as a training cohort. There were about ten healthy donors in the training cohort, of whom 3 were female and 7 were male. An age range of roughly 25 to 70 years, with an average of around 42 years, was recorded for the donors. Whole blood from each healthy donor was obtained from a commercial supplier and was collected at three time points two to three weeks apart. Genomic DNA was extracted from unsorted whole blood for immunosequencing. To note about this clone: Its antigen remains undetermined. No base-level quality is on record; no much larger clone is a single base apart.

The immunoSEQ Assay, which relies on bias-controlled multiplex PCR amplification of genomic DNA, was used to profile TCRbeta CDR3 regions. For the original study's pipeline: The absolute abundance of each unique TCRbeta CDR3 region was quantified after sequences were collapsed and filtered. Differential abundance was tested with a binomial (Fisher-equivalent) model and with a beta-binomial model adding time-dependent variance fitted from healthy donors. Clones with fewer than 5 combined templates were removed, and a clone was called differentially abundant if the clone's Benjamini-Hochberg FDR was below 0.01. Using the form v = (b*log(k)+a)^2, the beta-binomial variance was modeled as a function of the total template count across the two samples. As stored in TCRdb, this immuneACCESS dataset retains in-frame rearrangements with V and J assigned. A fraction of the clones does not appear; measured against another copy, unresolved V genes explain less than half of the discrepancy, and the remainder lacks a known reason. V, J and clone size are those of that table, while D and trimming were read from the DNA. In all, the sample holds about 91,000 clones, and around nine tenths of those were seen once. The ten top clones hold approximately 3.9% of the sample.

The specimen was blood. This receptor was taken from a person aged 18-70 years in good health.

Read as DNA, the sequence is TGTGCCAGTAGCCCCGGGGGGCCGGAGACCCAGTACTTC. It translates as CASSPGGPETQYF. The chain is made from TRBV19 and TRBJ2-5; the D segment could be TRBD2, given 7 matching bases. CDR1 LNHDA and CDR2 SQIVND are derived from the germline V gene (reference sequence). Taken from cysteine to phenylalanine, the CDR3 has 13 residues. Solely the CDR3 DNA is kept, with 39 bases framed from the first base. The V and J ends are trimmed by 6 bases and 5 bases, leaving 13 bases between them.